The 21 T cell receptor beta chains in this list originate from one sample, sequenced in a study of blood T cell repertoires in COVID-19. The method was immunoSEQ multiplex PCR; TCRdb's version includes in-frame clones alone and lacks a portion of them. Among 100,000 or so clones listed, 91% were seen once. The sample was peripheral blood. The receptors here all came from a man between 60 and 75 years old with acute or convalescent COVID-19.

The rearrangement links TRBV28 to TRBJ2-7; 8 bases map to TRBD1. Per the germline V gene, CDR1 is MDHEN and CDR2 is SYDVKM. V lost 5 bases, J lost 5 bases, and 11 bases stayed unmatched. The CDR3 extends over 15 amino acids. CDR3 bases: TGTGCCAGCAGTCCATACAGGGGGAGGATCGACGAGCAGTACTTC. This encodes CASSPYRGRIDEQYF.

CDR3 region: CASSFAGEETQYF. In DNA form, the CDR3 reads TGTGCCAGCAGTTTCGCGGGAGAAGAGACCCAGTACTTC. V usage is TRBV12-3 or TRBV12-4 and J usage is TRBJ2-5; TRBD2 agrees at 7 bases. The trim removed 3 bases at V and 3 bases at J, leaving 1 base unmatched. The CDR3 has 13 residues.

The chain carries TRBV30 and TRBJ1-1, with 8 nucleotides matching TRBD1. Germline assignment: CDR1 GTSNPN and CDR2 SVGIG (reference sequence). This CDR3 spans 13 amino acids. The junction had 3 bases not matched to a gene; V was cut back by 0 bases and J by 6 bases. The CDR3: CAWSVARGPEAFF. DNA for the CDR3: TGTGCCTGGAGTGTAGCCAGGGGGCCTGAAGCTTTCTTT.

J is TRBJ1-2 and V is TRBV9; 11 positions match TRBD1. CDR1 and CDR2 from the germline V gene are SGDLS and YYNGEE. V shed 3 bases and J 4 bases; nucleotides not matched to a gene: 5. CDR3 length: 15 residues. The CDR3 here is CASSGTGGAGYGYTF. The CDR3 nucleotides are TGTGCCAGCAGCGGGACAGGGGGCGCTGGCTATGGCTACACCTTC.

This chain links TRBV6-4 with TRBJ1-5; D gene unclear. Germline assignment: CDR1 MRHNA and CDR2 SNTAGT. This CDR3 has 16 residues. Trimming pared 6 bases from V and 9 bases from J, leaving 24 bases between. Here the CDR3 reads CASRVAGISMIRPQHF. The CDR3 DNA reads as TGTGCCAGCAGAGTCGCCGGGATAAGCATGATTCGGCCCCAGCATTTT.

This chain uses TRBV5-1 with TRBJ1-1; TRBD1 aligns across 10 bases. Germline values: CDR1 SGHRS, CDR2 YFSETQ. The length of the CDR3 is 14 residues. Germline trimming cut 4 bases from V and 6 bases from J; bases unmatched to any gene: 6. CDR3 DNA sequence: TGCGCCAGCAGCGGGGGGACAGGGGAAGCTGAAGCTTTCTTT. Translating gives CASSGGTGEAEAFF.

The gene calls are TRBV6-5 and TRBJ1-6, with unresolved D. Looked up from germline, CDR1 is MNHEY and CDR2 is SVGAGI. The CDR3 is 16 residues long. Trimming pared 2 bases from V and 5 bases from J, leaving 13 bases between. As DNA, the CDR3 is TGTGCCAGCAGTTACAGCCGGGGTATTAATAATTCACCCCTCCACTTT. Residues: CASSYSRGINNSPLHF.

J is TRBJ2-5 and V is TRBV5-4; possibly TRBD1 for D (5 bases). CDR3 length equals 13 residues. Germline V CDR1 and CDR2: SGHNT, YYREEE (reference sequence). V gave up 4 bases and J gave up 0 bases, with 7 bases separating them. CDR3 bases: TGTGCCAGCAGCCAGGGAAACCAAGAGACCCAGTACTTC. This encodes CASSQGNQETQYF. Complete variable domain (other parts from reference TRBV5-4 and TRBJ2-5): ETGVTQSPTHLIKTRGQQVTLRCSSQSGHNTVSWYQQALGQGPQFIFQYYREEENGRGNFPPRFSGLQFPNYSSELNVNALELDDSALYLCASSQGNQETQYFGPGTRLLVL.

This chain links TRBV2 with TRBJ2-3; unclear D gene. The CDR3 is 16 amino acids. The V end lost 3 bases, the J end lost 4 bases, and 17 bases lay between the germline ends. Germline V lookup: CDR1 SNHLY, CDR2 FYNNEI. The CDR3 protein is CASSEAQFPRADTQYF. As DNA, the CDR3 is TGTGCCAGCAGTGAGGCCCAATTCCCCCGGGCAGATACGCAGTATTTT.

The rearrangement joins TRBV6-6 to TRBJ2-7; D unclear. Trimming shortened V by 4 bases and J by 4 bases, and 5 bases separated the two germline ends. Germline V gene data show CDR1 as MNHNY and CDR2 as SVGAGI (reference sequence). The CDR3 sequence is 11 residues long. The CDR3 here is CASSSLYEQYF. DNA of the CDR3: TGTGCCAGCAGTTCCCTATACGAGCAGTACTTC.

The V and J genes are TRBV4-1 and TRBJ2-2; 8 nucleotides match TRBD1. V shed 3 bases and J 4 bases; nucleotides not matched to a gene: 7. This CDR3 contains 16 residues. CDR1 is MGHRA, CDR2 YSYEKL, per germline. CDR3 region: CASSHYTGTGTGELFF. The CDR3 DNA is TGCGCCAGCAGCCATTATACCGGGACAGGCACCGGGGAGCTGTTTTTT.

V gene TRBV5-1 combines with J gene TRBJ1-6; 7 bases line up with TRBD1. CDR3 length: 17 amino acids. V lost 3 bases and J lost 0; bases outside the gene matches: 6. The germline V gene encodes CDR1 SGHRS and CDR2 YFSETQ. The CDR3 reads CASSWRQGDSYNSPLHF. CDR3 nucleotides: TGCGCCAGCAGCTGGAGACAGGGAGACTCCTATAATTCACCCCTCCACTTT.

The J gene is TRBJ1-2, the V gene TRBV30, with 10 bases matching TRBD1. The CDR3 extends over 15 amino acids. The trim removed 0 bases at V and 4 bases at J, leaving 5 bases unmatched. Germline V gene data show CDR1 as GTSNPN and CDR2 as SVGIG (reference sequence). CDR3 nucleotides: TGTGCCTGGAGTGTCGGGACAGGGGCCGGCTATGGCTACACCTTC. This translates into CAWSVGTGAGYGYTF.

The chain links TRBV9 to TRBJ1-6, with D unresolved. CDR1 is SGDLS and CDR2 is YYNGEE in the germline V gene. V lost 0 bases, J lost 5 bases, and 6 bases lay in between. The CDR3 is 14 amino acids. The DNA of the CDR3 is TGTGCCAGCAGCGTAGTCAGCGATAATTCACCCCTCCACTTT. It encodes CASSVVSDNSPLHF.

The gene calls are TRBV19 and TRBJ1-2; D is possibly TRBD1 (6 bases). V was shortened by 4 bases and J by 2 bases, with 14 bases between the two germline ends. The germline V gene has CDR1 LNHDA and CDR2 SQIVND (reference sequence). The CDR3 runs to 15 residues. This CDR3 is CASSTKGGENYGYTF. CDR3 nucleotides: TGTGCCAGTAGTACCAAGGGGGGGGAGAACTATGGCTACACCTTC. Looking up the rest from reference TRBV19 and TRBJ1-2 gives the full variable domain: DGGITQSPKYLFRKEGQNVTLSCEQNLNHDAMYWYRQDPGQGLRLIYYSQIVNDFQKGDIAEGYSVSREKKESFPLTVTSAQKNPTAFYLCASSTKGGENYGYTFGSGTRLTVV.

The genes are TRBV28 and TRBJ2-1; 12 nucleotides match TRBD1. Germline V gene sequence: CDR1 MDHEN, CDR2 SYDVKM. The CDR3 covers 16 residues. With V trimmed by 6 bases and J by 2 bases, 5 bases remained unmatched. The CDR3 loop reads CASRSGTGGAYNEQFF. The CDR3 nucleotides are TGTGCCAGCAGGTCCGGGACAGGGGGCGCCTACAATGAGCAGTTCTTC.

This chain connects TRBV28 to TRBJ1-5; 7 bases match TRBD1. Trimming removed 8 bases from V and 6 bases from J; junction bases left unmatched: 7. CDR3 length equals 13 residues. Germline values: CDR1 MDHEN, CDR2 SYDVKM. Written as DNA, the CDR3 is TGTGCCAGCGGAACGACAGGGTCTCAGCCCCAGCATTTT. This encodes CASGTTGSQPQHF.

This chain joins TRBV7-8 and TRBJ2-1; 8 bases align to TRBD1. The ends lost 5 bases at V and 6 bases at J; junction bases unmatched: 12. The CDR3 has 16 residues. Germline CDR1 reads SGHVS; CDR2 reads FQNEAQ. The CDR3 sequence is CASSLIPGQVSNEQFF. CDR3 sequence (DNA): TGTGCCAGCAGCCTAATACCGGGACAGGTAAGCAATGAGCAGTTCTTC. The variable domain in full, with the rest retrieved from reference TRBV7-8 and TRBJ2-1, is GAGVSQSPRYKVAKRGQDVALRCDPISGHVSLFWYQQALGQGPEFLTYFQNEAQLDKSGLPSDRFFAERPEGSVSTLKIQRTQQEDSAVYLCASSLIPGQVSNEQFFGPGTRLTVL.

The rearrangement links TRBV30 to TRBJ1-1; D not certain. The germline V gene encodes CDR1 GTSNPN and CDR2 SVGIG (reference sequence). The CDR3 has 13 residues. V dropped 8 bases and J dropped 0 bases, with 13 bases sitting between them. CDR3 sequence: CAAQTVMNTEAFF. DNA for the CDR3: TGTGCCGCTCAGACTGTGATGAACACTGAAGCTTTCTTT.

The V gene is TRBV2, the J gene TRBJ1-5; weak D call: TRBD1 (5 bases). CDR3 size: 16 residues. Trimming took off 0 bases at V and 1 base at J, with 10 bases between the two ends. The germline V gene has CDR1 SNHLY and CDR2 FYNNEI. Written as DNA, the CDR3 is TGTGCCAGCAGTGAAGCGCTTCAGGGAAGCAATCAGCCCCAGCATTTT. As protein: CASSEALQGSNQPQHF.

V and J are TRBV4-1 and TRBJ1-2, with a tentative D call TRBD1 (5 bases). This CDR3 is 18 amino acids long. Germline V gene sequence: CDR1 MGHRA, CDR2 YSYEKL. V was pared by 0 bases and J by 10 bases, with 27 bases between. CDR3 region: CASSQEVGSGLDRELYTF. For the CDR3, the DNA is TGCGCCAGCAGCCAAGAAGTAGGGTCAGGGTTGGATCGAGAACTCTACACCTTC.